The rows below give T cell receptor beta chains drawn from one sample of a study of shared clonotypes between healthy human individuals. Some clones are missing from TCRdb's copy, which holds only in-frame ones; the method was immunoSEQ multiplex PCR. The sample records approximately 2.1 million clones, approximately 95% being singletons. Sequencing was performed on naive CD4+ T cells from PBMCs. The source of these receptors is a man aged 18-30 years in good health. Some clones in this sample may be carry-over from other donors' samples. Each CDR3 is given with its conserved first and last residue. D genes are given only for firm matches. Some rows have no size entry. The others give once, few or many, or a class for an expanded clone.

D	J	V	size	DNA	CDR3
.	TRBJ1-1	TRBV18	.	TGTGCCAGCTCACCTCTGTATCGGACGGAGACCGAAGCTTTCTTT	CASSPLYRTETEAFF
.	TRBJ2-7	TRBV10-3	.	TGTGCCATCAGTGAGGTCGGGACACTTACCTACGAGCAGTACTTC	CAISEVGTLTYEQYF
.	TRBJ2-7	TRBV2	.	TGTGCCAGCAACTGGGAAGGGCCCTCCTACGAGCAGTACTTC	CASNWEGPSYEQYF
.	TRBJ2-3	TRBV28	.	TGTGCCAGCAGCCCCCCTCGCGGGACTAGCACAGATACGCAGTATTTT	CASSPPRGTSTDTQYF
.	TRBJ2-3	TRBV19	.	TGTGCCAGTAGTATTAACGAAGGGTTTGCAGATACGCAGTATTTT	CASSINEGFADTQYF
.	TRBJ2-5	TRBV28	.	TGTGCCAGCAGCCCAGGGGGGGCTGATTCAGAGACCCAGTACTTC	CASSPGGADSETQYF
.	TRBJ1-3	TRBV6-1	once	TGTGCCAGCAGTGAAAGGGGGTATGGAAACACCATATATTTT	CASSERGYGNTIYF
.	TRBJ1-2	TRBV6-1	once	TGTGCCAGCAGTGAAAGGGGGAGCCCCTATGGCTACACCTTC	CASSERGSPYGYTF
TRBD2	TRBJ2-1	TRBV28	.	TGTGCCAGCAGAGCCGGGGCTAGCGGGGGAGAGCAGTTCTTC	CASRAGASGGEQFF
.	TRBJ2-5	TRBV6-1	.	TGTGCCAGCAGTTGGAGCCCGGGACACCAAGAGACCCAGTACTTC	CASSWSPGHQETQYF
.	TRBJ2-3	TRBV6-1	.	TGTGCCAGCAGTGGACGGCTCAGCACAGATACGCAGTATTTT	CASSGRLSTDTQYF
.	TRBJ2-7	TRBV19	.	TGTGCCAGTAGTGCCTGGACTAGGGACAACGAGCAGTACTTC	CASSAWTRDNEQYF
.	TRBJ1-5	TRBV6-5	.	TGTGCCAGCAGTTACTCTTCAGGGTCACAGCCCCAGCATTTT	CASSYSSGSQPQHF
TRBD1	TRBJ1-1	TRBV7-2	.	TGTGCCAGCAGCTGGATAGCGACAGGGACCACTGAAGCTTTCTTT	CASSWIATGTTEAFF
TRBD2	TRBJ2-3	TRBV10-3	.	TGTGCCATCAGACCGGGACTAGCGGGCCCTAAGGCTAGCACAGATACGCAGTATTTT	CAIRPGLAGPKASTDTQYF
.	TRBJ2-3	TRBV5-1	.	TGCGCCAGCAGCTTGGCAGGCTTCGGGACAGATACGCAGTATTTT	CASSLAGFGTDTQYF
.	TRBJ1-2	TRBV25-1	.	TGTGCCAGCAATCACGAGTTCTATGGCTACACCTTC	CASNHEFYGYTF
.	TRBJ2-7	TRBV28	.	TGTGCCAGCAGCTCGCTTGGGGGTGCCTACGAGCAGTACTTC	CASSSLGGAYEQYF
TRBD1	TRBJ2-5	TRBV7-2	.	TGTGCCAGCAATCAGGGGGTGGCCGAAGCAGAGACCCAGTACTTC	CASNQGVAEAETQYF
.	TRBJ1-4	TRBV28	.	TGTGCCAGCAGCCCGGAAAATGAAAAACTGTTTTTT	CASSPENEKLFF
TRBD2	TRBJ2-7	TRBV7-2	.	TGTGCCAGCAGCACCGGGACTAGCGGATTCTACGAGCAGTACTTC	CASSTGTSGFYEQYF
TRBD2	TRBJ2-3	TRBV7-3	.	TGTGCCAGCAGCTTAATGCGGGGGGCAGCCGGCACAGATACGCAGTATTTT	CASSLMRGAAGTDTQYF
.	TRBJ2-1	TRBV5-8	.	TGTGCCAGCAGCTTGTTAAGGACCTCCGGATACAATGAGCAGTTCTTC	CASSLLRTSGYNEQFF
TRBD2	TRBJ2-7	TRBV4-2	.	TGTGCCAGCAGCCTCGGGACTAGGAGCGGGTACGAGCAGTACTTC	CASSLGTRSGYEQYF
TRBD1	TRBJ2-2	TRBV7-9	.	TGTGCCAGCAGCTCATGGGACAGTAACACCGGGGAGCTGTTTTTT	CASSSWDSNTGELFF
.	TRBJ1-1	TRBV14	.	TGTGCCAGCAGGTTAGGACAAAACACTGAAGCTTTCTTT	CASRLGQNTEAFF
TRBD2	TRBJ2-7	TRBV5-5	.	TGTGCCAGCAGCCGACTAGCGGGAGTCCACGAGCAGTACTTC	CASSRLAGVHEQYF
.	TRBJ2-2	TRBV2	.	TGTGCCAGCAGATGGGGTCCAACCGGGGAGCTGTTTTTT	CASRWGPTGELFF
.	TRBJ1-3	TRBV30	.	TGTGCCTGGAGTGTCTGGGGAGAGGGGATAGGAAACACCATATATTTT	CAWSVWGEGIGNTIYF
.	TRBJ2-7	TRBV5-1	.	TGCGCCAGCTACAGGGAGAACACCTACGAGCAGTACTTC	CASYRENTYEQYF
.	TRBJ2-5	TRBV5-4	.	TGTGCCAGCAGCCAATTCGACAGGGGAGGGGGAGAGACCCAGTACTTC	CASSQFDRGGGETQYF